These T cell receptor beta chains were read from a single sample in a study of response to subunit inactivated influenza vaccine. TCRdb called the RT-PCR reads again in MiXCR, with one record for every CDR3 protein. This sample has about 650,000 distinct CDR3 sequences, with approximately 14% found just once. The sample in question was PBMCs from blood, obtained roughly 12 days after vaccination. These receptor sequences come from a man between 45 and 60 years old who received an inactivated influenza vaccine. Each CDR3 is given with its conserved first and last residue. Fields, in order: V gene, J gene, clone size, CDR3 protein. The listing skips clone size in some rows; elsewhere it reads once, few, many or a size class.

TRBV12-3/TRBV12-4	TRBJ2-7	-	CASAPGTAYEQYF
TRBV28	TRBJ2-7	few	CASSSPGRTYEQYF
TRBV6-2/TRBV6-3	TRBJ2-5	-	CASSQSTGGTQYF
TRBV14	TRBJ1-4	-	CASSQAGGAWEKLFF
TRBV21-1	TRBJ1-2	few	CASRGYGYTF
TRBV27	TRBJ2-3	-	CASSFQGQFLGGSGTDTQYF
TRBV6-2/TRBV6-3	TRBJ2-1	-	CASSYSPGLGNNEQFF
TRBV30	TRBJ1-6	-	CAWRIDGAYNSPLHF
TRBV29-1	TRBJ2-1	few	CSVKRQGPYNEQFF
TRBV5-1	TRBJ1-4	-	CASSLRGDGKEVFF
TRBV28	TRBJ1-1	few	CASSPAGASMNTEAFF
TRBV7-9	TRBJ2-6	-	CASSSRGANVLTF
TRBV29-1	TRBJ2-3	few	CSVRLAGASDTQYF
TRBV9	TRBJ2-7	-	CASSATSGRAYEQYF
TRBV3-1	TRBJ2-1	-	CASSQGASGRVSEQFF
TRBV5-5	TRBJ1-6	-	CASSLDDSPLHF
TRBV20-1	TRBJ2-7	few	CSYSGDSYEQYF
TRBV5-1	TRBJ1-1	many	CASRGSRGGLSTEAFF
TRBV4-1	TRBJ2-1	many	CASSQEVTGYYNEQFF
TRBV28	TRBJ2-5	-	CASSLWGDFPQETQYF
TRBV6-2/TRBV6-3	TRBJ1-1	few	CASSYSGLRGEAFF
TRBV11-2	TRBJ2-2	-	CASSLGQGRPTGELFF
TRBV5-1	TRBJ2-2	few	CASSLRTSGGVTNTGELFF
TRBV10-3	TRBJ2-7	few	CAISEPGLAGTYEQYF
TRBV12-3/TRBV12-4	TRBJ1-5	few	CASSLALGTGGNQPQHF
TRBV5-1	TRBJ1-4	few	CASSLPTADEKLFF
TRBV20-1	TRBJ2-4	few	CSARGSPSDQNIQYF
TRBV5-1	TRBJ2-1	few	CASSPMHGTYNEQFF
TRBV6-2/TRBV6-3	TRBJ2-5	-	CASSYLKGPETQYF
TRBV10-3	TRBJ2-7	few	CATTSGVLGGQYF
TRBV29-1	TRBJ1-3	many	CGKQEGGNTIYF
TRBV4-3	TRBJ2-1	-	CASSQGQAGAQFF
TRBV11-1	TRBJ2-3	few	CASSSEMLAGGTDTQYF
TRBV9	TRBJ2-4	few	CASSAGNRENIQYF
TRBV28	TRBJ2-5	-	CASSLGSETQYF
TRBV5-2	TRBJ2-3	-	CAMGSGRDTQYF
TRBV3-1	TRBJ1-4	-	CASSQSGSLEKLFF